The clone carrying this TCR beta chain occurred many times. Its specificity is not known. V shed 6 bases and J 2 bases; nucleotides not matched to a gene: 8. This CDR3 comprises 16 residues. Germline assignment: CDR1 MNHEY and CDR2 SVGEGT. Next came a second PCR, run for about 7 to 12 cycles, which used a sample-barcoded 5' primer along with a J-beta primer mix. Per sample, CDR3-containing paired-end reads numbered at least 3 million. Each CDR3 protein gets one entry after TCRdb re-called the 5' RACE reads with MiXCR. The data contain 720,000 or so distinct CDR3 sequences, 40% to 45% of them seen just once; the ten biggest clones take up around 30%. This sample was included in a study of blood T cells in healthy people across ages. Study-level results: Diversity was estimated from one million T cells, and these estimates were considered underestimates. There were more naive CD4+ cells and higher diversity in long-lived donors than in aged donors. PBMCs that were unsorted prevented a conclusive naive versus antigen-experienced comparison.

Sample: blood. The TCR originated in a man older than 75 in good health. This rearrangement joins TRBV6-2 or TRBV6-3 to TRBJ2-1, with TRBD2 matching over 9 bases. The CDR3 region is CASRSKRGDPYNEQFF. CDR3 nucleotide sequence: TGTGCCAGCAGAAGTAAGCGGGGGGACCCCTACAATGAGCAGTTCTTC.